A single sample gave rise to the 16 T cell receptor beta chains below, sequenced in a study of blood T cell repertoires in COVID-19. Libraries were prepared by immunoSEQ multiplex PCR; TCRdb keeps only in-frame clonotypes and omits some of them. Seen here are roughly 450,000 clones, roughly 88% observed once, and the top ten hold about 0.63%. Sequencing was performed on PBMCs or T cells enriched from blood (not recorded which). The receptor source for this set is a man aged 18 to 35 who had recovered from COVID-19.

V and J are TRBV7-2 and TRBJ1-6, with D tentatively TRBD1 (5 bases). Deletions cut 7 bases from V and 0 bases from J, with 13 bases between. Germline CDR1 SGHTA, CDR2 FQGNSA. The CDR3 is 16 amino acids. DNA of the CDR3: TGTGCCAGCACCTTGGGGGGGAGCTCCTATAATTCACCCCTCCACTTT. This encodes CASTLGGSSYNSPLHF.

The chain employs TRBV2 and TRBJ1-2, with 9 positions matching TRBD1. Germline values: CDR1 SNHLY, CDR2 FYNNEI. V shed 6 bases, J shed 4 bases, and the junction held 6 bases outside the gene matches. CDR3 length: 14 amino acids. The CDR3 DNA sequence: TGTGCCAGCAGAACAGGGGGCCCGCTCTATGGCTACACCTTC. Protein sequence: CASRTGGPLYGYTF.

V and J are TRBV29-1 and TRBJ1-1, with D hard to call. The CDR3 covers 11 residues. The germline gives CDR1 SQVTM, CDR2 ANQGSEA. V lost 4 bases, J lost 1 base, and 4 bases lay in between. As DNA, the CDR3 is TGCAGCGTTGCGTCGAACACTGAAGCTTTCTTT. Its protein is CSVASNTEAFF. Full variable domain (missing parts from reference TRBV29-1 and TRBJ1-1): SAVISQKPSRDICQRGTSLTIQCQVDSQVTMMFWYRQQPGQSLTLIATANQGSEATYESGFVIDKFPISRPNLTFSTLTVSNMSPEDSSIYLCSVASNTEAFFGQGTRLTVV.

The CDR3 DNA reads TGTGCCAGCAGGGACAGGGGGCTACCTGAAAAACTGTTTTTT. This gives the protein CASRDRGLPEKLFF. This chain uses TRBV2 with TRBJ1-4; TRBD1 matches 11 bases. The CDR3 is made up of 14 amino acids. With V trimmed by 6 bases and J by 7 bases, 4 bases remained unmatched. Germline lookup yields CDR1 SNHLY and CDR2 FYNNEI.

This clone has a single count. The genes are TRBV7-2 and TRBJ2-3; the match to TRBD2 covers 14 bases. Germline loops: CDR1 SGHTA, CDR2 FQGNSA. Trimming at V came to 3 bases and at J to 4 bases, leaving 6 bases not matched to a gene. The CDR3 is 17 residues long. This chain's CDR3 is CASSLVGTSGRADTQYF. The CDR3 region has the DNA TGTGCCAGCAGCTTGGTCGGGACTAGCGGGAGAGCAGATACGCAGTATTTT.

The chain couples TRBV5-5 to TRBJ2-7; a possible D gene is TRBD1 (6 bases). Germline V gene sequence: CDR1 SGHKS, CDR2 YYEKEE (reference sequence). V lost 1 base and J lost 2, with 13 bases in between. The CDR3 is 15 residues long. The CDR3 protein is CASSLLGALAYEQYF. The DNA for the CDR3 is TGTGCCAGCAGCTTGTTGGGGGCTTTGGCCTACGAGCAGTACTTC.

The chain links TRBV30 to TRBJ1-6; D call uncertain. Germline V gene data show CDR1 as GTSNPN and CDR2 as SVGIG (reference sequence). V dropped 5 bases and J dropped 9 bases, with 14 bases sitting between them. The CDR3 has 13 residues. CDR3 residues: CAWSRENSSPLHF. The CDR3 nucleotides read TGTGCCTGGTCGAGGGAGAATAGTTCACCCCTCCACTTT.

The chain is built from TRBV5-5 and TRBJ1-3, with 8 positions matching TRBD1. The trim removed 4 bases at V and 8 bases at J, leaving 5 bases unmatched. This CDR3 has 13 amino acids. Per germline, CDR1 SGHKS and CDR2 YYEKEE (reference sequence). The CDR3 region has the DNA TGTGCCAGCAGCCCAGGGGGCCAATACACCATATATTTT. It translates to CASSPGGQYTIYF.

This chain uses TRBV2 with TRBJ1-2; D call uncertain. Trimming pared 6 bases from V and 4 bases from J, leaving 15 bases between. The length of the CDR3 is 14 residues. CDR1 and CDR2 from the germline V gene are SNHLY and FYNNEI. The CDR3 DNA is TGTGCCAGCAGCCTCCTGGGCGATGCCTATGGCTACACCTTC. As protein: CASSLLGDAYGYTF.

The chain uses TRBV12-3 or TRBV12-4 and TRBJ1-2, with D uncertain. The CDR3 spans 10 residues. V gave up 4 bases and J gave up 7 bases, with 4 bases separating them. This chain's CDR3 is CASSYRGYTF. The CDR3 DNA reads TGTGCCAGCAGTTATCGTGGCTACACCTTC.

This sequence joins TRBV7-3 and TRBJ2-1; 8 nucleotides align to TRBD2. The trim removed 4 bases at V and 9 bases at J, leaving 11 bases unmatched. This CDR3 contains 15 residues. Germline values: CDR1 SGHTA, CDR2 FQGTGA. The CDR3 DNA follows: TGTGCCAGCAGCTCCACCGGGACTAGTAATACTGAGCAGTTCTTC. Its protein product is CASSSTGTSNTEQFF. Combining the CDR3 with reference TRBV7-3 and TRBJ2-1 gives the whole variable domain GAGVSQTPSNKVTEKGKYVELRCDPISGHTALYWYRQSLGQGPEFLIYFQGTGAADDSGLPNDRFFAVRPEGSVSTLKIQRTERGDSAVYLCASSSTGTSNTEQFFGPGTRLTVL.

This rearrangement joins TRBV4-1 to TRBJ2-7, with D unresolved. The CDR3 is 11 amino acids. The germline V and J ends were trimmed by 0 bases and 12 bases, with 9 bases remaining between them. Germline V gene sequence: CDR1 MGHRA, CDR2 YSYEKL. Written as DNA, the CDR3 is TGCGCCAGCAGCCAAGAGGGCATCCGGTACTTC. Encoded protein: CASSQEGIRYF.

The chain has TRBV28 and TRBJ1-1, with TRBD1 matching over 7 bases. After removal of 5 bases from V and 7 bases from J, the junction contained 10 bases not matched to a gene. The CDR3 sequence is 14 residues long. CDR1 is MDHEN and CDR2 is SYDVKM in the germline V gene. The CDR3 bases are TGTGCCAGCAGTCTACTGAGGGACAGACTTGAAGCTTTCTTT. Protein sequence: CASSLLRDRLEAFF. The entire variable domain, with the rest obtained from reference TRBV28 and TRBJ1-1, is as follows: DVKVTQSSRYLVKRTGEKVFLECVQDMDHENMFWYRQDPGLGLRLIYFSYDVKMKEKGDIPEGYSVSREKKERFSLILESASTNQTSMYLCASSLLRDRLEAFFGQGTRLTVV.

The chain carries TRBV2 and TRBJ1-1; 9 positions match TRBD1. Germline loops: CDR1 SNHLY, CDR2 FYNNEI. The CDR3 is 16 amino acids. J was trimmed by 11 bases and V by 4 bases; bases with no gene match: 17. The CDR3 reads CASSGGTGKDSMRAFF. In DNA, the CDR3 is TGTGCCAGCAGTGGGGGGACAGGGAAGGATTCCATGCGGGCTTTCTTT.

The V call is TRBV7-9, the J call TRBJ2-2; D is possibly TRBD2 (5 bases). With 6 bases removed from V and 10 bases from J, the gap between germline ends came to 12 bases. Germline-derived CDR1 and CDR2 are SEHNR and FQNEAQ (reference sequence). There are 12 residues in the CDR3. This CDR3 reads CASRDEGVELFF. CDR3 coding DNA: TGTGCCAGCAGGGACGAGGGAGTGGAGCTGTTTTTT.

The chain links TRBV5-1 to TRBJ2-3; 10 bases fit TRBD2. V trimming: 6 bases; J trimming: 8 bases; junction bases outside the gene matches: 15. Germline CDR1 is SGHRS and CDR2 is YFSETQ. The CDR3 spans 16 residues. The CDR3 loop is CASTIGPSGSGGTQYF. DNA for the CDR3: TGCGCCAGCACCATAGGGCCTAGCGGGAGTGGGGGTACGCAGTATTTT.